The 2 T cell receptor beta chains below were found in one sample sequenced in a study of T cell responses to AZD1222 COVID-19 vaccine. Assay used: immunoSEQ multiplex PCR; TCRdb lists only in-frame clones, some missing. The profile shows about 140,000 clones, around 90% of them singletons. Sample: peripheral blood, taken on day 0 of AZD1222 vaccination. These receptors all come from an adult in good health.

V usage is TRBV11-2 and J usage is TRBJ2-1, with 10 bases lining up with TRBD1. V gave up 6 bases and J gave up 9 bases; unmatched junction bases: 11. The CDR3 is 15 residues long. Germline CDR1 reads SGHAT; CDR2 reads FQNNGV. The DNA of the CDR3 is TGTGCCAGCAGAAGTCCGGGACAGGGGAATGTTGAGCAGTTCTTC. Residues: CASRSPGQGNVEQFF.

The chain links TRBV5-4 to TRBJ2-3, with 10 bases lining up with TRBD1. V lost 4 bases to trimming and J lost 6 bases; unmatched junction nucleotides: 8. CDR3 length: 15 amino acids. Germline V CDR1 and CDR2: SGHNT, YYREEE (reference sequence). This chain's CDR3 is CASSLMDRGSDTQYF. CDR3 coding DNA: TGTGCCAGCAGCCTGATGGACAGGGGGTCTGATACGCAGTATTTT.